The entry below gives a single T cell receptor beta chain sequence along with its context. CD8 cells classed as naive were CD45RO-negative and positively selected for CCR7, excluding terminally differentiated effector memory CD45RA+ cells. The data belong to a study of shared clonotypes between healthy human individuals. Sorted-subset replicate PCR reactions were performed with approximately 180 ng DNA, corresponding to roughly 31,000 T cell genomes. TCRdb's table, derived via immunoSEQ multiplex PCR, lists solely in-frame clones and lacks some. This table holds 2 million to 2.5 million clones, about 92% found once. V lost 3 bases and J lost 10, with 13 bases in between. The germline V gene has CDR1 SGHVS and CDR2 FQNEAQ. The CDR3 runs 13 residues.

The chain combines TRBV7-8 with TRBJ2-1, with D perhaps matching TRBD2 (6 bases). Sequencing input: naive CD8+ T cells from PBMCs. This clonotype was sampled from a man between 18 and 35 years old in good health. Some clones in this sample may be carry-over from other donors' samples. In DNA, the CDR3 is TGTGCCAGCAGCTTGGAACGGGGGACGGAGCAGTTCTTC. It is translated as CASSLERGTEQFF.